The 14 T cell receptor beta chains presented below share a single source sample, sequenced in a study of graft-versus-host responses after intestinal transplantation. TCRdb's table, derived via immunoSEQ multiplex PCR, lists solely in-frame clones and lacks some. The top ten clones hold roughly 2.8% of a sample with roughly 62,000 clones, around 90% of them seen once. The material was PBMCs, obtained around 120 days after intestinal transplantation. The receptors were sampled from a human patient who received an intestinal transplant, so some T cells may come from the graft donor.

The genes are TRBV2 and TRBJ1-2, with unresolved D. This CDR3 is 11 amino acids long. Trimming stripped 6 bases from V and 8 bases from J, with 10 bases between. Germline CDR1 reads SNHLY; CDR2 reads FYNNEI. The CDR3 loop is CASSSSGGYTF. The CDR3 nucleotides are TGTGCCAGCAGCTCAAGTGGCGGCTACACCTTC.

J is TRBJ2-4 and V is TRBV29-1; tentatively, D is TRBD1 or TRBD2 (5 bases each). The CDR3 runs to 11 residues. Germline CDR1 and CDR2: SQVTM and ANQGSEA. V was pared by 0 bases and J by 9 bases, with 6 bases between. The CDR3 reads CSVEDGGIQYF. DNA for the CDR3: TGCAGCGTTGAAGATGGGGGCATTCAGTACTTC.

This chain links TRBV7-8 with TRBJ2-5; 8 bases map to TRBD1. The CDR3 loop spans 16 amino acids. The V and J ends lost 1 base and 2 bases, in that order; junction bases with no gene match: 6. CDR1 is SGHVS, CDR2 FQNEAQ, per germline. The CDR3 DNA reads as TGTGCCAGCAGCTTAGAAGCCAGGGGGCTGCAAGAGACCCAGTACTTC. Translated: CASSLEARGLQETQYF.

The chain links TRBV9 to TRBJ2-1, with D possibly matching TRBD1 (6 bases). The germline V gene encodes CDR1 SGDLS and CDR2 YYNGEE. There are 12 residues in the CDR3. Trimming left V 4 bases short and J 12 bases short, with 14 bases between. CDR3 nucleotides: TGTGCCAGCAGCCGCGGAGCGACAGGGCAGTTCTTC. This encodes CASSRGATGQFF.

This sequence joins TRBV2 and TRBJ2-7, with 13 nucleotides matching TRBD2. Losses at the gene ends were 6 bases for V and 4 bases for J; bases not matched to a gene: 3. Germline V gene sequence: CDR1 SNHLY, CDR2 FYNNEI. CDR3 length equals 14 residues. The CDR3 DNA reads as TGTGCCAGCAGCTGGACTAGCGGGAGTTACGAGCAGTACTTC. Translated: CASSWTSGSYEQYF.

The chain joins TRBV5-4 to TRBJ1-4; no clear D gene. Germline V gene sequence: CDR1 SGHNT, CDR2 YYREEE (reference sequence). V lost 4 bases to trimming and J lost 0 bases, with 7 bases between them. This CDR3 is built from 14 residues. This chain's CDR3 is CASSRTATNEKLFF. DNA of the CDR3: TGTGCCAGCAGCCGGACGGCAACTAATGAAAAACTGTTTTTT.

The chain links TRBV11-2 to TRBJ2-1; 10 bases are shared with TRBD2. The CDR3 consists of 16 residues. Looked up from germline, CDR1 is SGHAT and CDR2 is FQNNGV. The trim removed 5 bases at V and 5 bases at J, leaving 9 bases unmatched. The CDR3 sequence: CASSPGGTSVHNEQFF. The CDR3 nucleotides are TGTGCCAGCAGCCCGGGTGGGACTAGCGTCCACAATGAGCAGTTCTTC.

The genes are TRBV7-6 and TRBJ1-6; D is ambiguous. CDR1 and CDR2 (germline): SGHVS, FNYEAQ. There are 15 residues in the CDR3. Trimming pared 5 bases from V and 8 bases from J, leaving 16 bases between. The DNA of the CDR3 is TGTGCCAGCAGCCAGCAGCTAGGGAAGGATTCACCCCTCCACTTT. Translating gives CASSQQLGKDSPLHF.

The CDR3 here is CASSIPHNEQFF. DNA for the CDR3: TGTGCCAGTAGTATCCCCCACAATGAGCAGTTCTTC. This rearrangement joins TRBV19 to TRBJ2-1; D gene unclear. Germline V gene data show CDR1 as LNHDA and CDR2 as SQIVND (reference sequence). The CDR3 contains 12 residues. The V end was cut by 3 bases, the J end by 5 bases, with 5 bases between.

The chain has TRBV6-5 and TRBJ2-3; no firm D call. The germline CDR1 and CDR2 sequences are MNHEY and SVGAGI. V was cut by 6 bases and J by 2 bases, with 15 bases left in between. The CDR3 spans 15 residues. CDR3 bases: TGTGCCAGCAGATCAACACATTCCGACACAGATACGCAGTATTTT. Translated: CASRSTHSDTDTQYF.

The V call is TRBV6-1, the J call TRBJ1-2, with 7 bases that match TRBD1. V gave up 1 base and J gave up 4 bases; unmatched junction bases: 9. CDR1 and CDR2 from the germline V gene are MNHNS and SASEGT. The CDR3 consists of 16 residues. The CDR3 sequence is CASSEGDSIRSYGYTF. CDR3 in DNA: TGTGCCAGCAGTGAAGGGGACAGTATCAGGTCCTATGGCTACACCTTC.

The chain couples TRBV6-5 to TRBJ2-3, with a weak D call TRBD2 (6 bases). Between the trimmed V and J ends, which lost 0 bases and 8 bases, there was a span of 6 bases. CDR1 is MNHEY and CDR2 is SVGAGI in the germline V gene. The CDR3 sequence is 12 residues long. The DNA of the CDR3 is TGTGCCAGCAGTTACTCGGGGGGTACGCAGTATTTT. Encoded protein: CASSYSGGTQYF.

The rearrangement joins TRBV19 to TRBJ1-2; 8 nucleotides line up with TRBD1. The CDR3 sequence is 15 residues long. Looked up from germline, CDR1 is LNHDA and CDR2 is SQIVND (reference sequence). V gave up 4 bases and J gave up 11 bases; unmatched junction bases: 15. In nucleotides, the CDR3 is TGTGCCAGTAGTAGTATTGGGCAGGGGGCGCTTTCGTACACCTTC. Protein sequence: CASSSIGQGALSYTF.

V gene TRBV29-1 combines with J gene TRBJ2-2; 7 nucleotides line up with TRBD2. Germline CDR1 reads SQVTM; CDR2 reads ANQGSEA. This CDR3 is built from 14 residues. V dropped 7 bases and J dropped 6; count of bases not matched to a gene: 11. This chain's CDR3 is CSALGGELAGELFF. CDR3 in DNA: TGCAGCGCCCTGGGGGGGGAGTTGGCCGGGGAGCTGTTTTTT.